The source of this TCR beta chain is a study of blood T cell repertoires in COVID-19. As for the study in general: Samples of COVID-19 (acute and convalescent) were obtained from the United States, Italy and Spain. PBMCs, B-cell-depleted T cells, or T cells provided the cDNA or gDNA that made up the material.

The CDR3 consists of 16 residues. V was shortened by 1 base and J by 0 bases, with 13 bases between the two germline ends. Germline V gene sequence: CDR1 KGHSH, CDR2 LQKENI. Patients in Seattle were enrolled during active infection, then followed longitudinally. Original analysis: By means of reference gene primer amplification, nucleated cell counts were estimated. The method was immunoSEQ multiplex PCR; TCRdb's version includes in-frame clones alone and lacks a portion of them. That table furnishes V, J and clone size, whereas the DNA furnished D and trimming. The table lists 220,000 or so clones, approximately 90% of them singletons.

The chain uses TRBV18 and TRBJ2-7, with a tentative D call TRBD1 (6 bases). Sequenced: peripheral blood. The sequence derives from a woman aged 45-60 years with COVID-19, enrolled during active disease. CDR3 loop: CASSPLGGRSSYEQYV. CDR3 nucleotide sequence: TGTGCCAGCTCACCACTAGGGGGAAGATCCTCCTACGAGCAGTACGTC.